A single sample is the source of the 23 T cell receptor beta chains below, sequenced in a study of CD4 T cells in relation to SARS-CoV-2 and coronaviruses. Clones were read by immunoSEQ multiplex PCR, and TCRdb kept only the in-frame ones, dropping some. The table lists about 21,000 clones, about 80% of them singletons. CD4+ T cells from unexposed donors were obtained before the COVID-19 pandemic (2011-2018). After roughly ten days of culture, CD4+ T cells were isolated. These receptors lack a known antigen. Sequenced sample: CD4+ T cells from PBMCs, cultured in vitro. These receptors originate from a human donor in good health.

V and J are TRBV11-2 and TRBJ2-3; 13 bases align to TRBD2. Trimming took 5 bases from V and 5 from J; bases not matched to a gene: 7. The CDR3 loop spans 16 amino acids. CDR1 is SGHAT and CDR2 is FQNNGV in the germline V gene. CDR3 sequence reads: CASSRGLAGSGDTQYF. In DNA form, the CDR3 reads TGTGCCAGCAGCCGGGGACTAGCGGGATCTGGAGATACGCAGTATTTT.

The CDR3 sequence: CATSDRGVGGYTF. The CDR3 DNA reads as TGTGCCACCAGTGATAGGGGGGTAGGAGGCTACACCTTC. V usage is TRBV24-1 and J usage is TRBJ1-2, with D possibly matching TRBD1 (6 bases). The CDR3 extends over 13 amino acids. Trimming cost V 3 bases and J 8 bases, with 12 bases left between them. Germline-derived CDR1 and CDR2 are KGHDR and SFDVKD.

This clone was seen a single time. This rearrangement joins TRBV3-1 (or the pseudogene TRBV3-2) to TRBJ1-6; perhaps TRBD1 as D (5 bases). CDR1 and CDR2 from the germline V gene are LGHDT and YNNKEL (reference sequence). Trimming cost V 3 bases and J 7 bases, with 16 bases left between them. CDR3 size: 16 residues. CDR3 in amino acids: CASSQTGTGTNSPLHF. In DNA, the CDR3 is TGTGCCAGCAGCCAGACCGGTACAGGAACCAATTCACCCCTCCACTTT.

The gene calls are TRBV6-6 and TRBJ1-1; TRBD1 agrees at 7 bases. This CDR3 region has 15 residues. Germline V gene sequence: CDR1 MNHNY, CDR2 SVGAGI (reference sequence). V lost 5 bases and J lost 6; bases outside the gene matches: 12. In nucleotides, the CDR3 is TGTGCCAGCAGTGGATCCGGGACAGTTGTCCCTGAAGCTTTCTTT. Translating it yields CASSGSGTVVPEAFF.

The rearrangement uses TRBV27 and TRBJ2-6, with 12 bases identical to TRBD1. Germline V lookup: CDR1 MNHEY, CDR2 SMNVEV (reference sequence). The CDR3 spans 15 residues. With V trimmed by 8 bases and J by 3 bases, 2 bases remained unmatched. The CDR3 DNA is TGTGCCAGCGGGACAGGGGGCTTTGGGGCCAACGTCCTGACTTTC. Translating gives CASGTGGFGANVLTF.

The J gene is TRBJ2-7, the V gene TRBV7-9, with D unclear. In germline, CDR1 is SEHNR, CDR2 FQNEAQ (reference sequence). Between the trimmed V and J ends, which lost 6 bases and 6 bases, there was a span of 12 bases. The CDR3 extends over 12 amino acids. CDR3 residues: CASSSAAFEQYF. The CDR3 DNA reads TGTGCCAGCAGTTCGGCGGCATTCGAGCAGTACTTC.

The chain links TRBV5-1 to TRBJ2-1; 7 positions agree with TRBD1. The V and J ends lost 5 bases and 0 bases, in that order; junction bases with no gene match: 2. Germline assignment: CDR1 SGHRS and CDR2 YFSETQ. The CDR3 contains 14 residues. The CDR3 nucleotides read TGCGCCAGCAGAAGGGACAGCTCCTACAATGAGCAGTTCTTC. It specifies CASRRDSSYNEQFF.

The genes are TRBV30 and TRBJ1-6; no definite D call. CDR1 is GTSNPN and CDR2 is SVGIG in the germline V gene (reference sequence). This CDR3 is built from 12 residues. V lost 2 bases, J lost 9 bases, and 8 bases lay in between. The CDR3 here is CAWSLPGSPLHF. CDR3 sequence (DNA): TGTGCCTGGAGTCTTCCGGGTTCACCCCTCCACTTT.

The J gene is TRBJ1-2, the V gene TRBV5-1; the D gene is possibly TRBD1 (5 bases). This CDR3 comprises 16 residues. Trimming took 0 bases from V and 4 from J, leaving 16 bases between them. The germline V gene encodes CDR1 SGHRS and CDR2 YFSETQ. CDR3 in DNA: TGCGCCAGCAGCTTGGGAGTCGACAGTCGTATCTATGGCTACACCTTC. Amino acids: CASSLGVDSRIYGYTF. Combining the CDR3 with reference TRBV5-1 and TRBJ1-2 gives the whole variable domain KAGVTQTPRYLIKTRGQQVTLSCSPISGHRSVSWYQQTPGQGLQFLFEYFSETQRNKGNFPGRFSGRQFSNSRSEMNVSTLELGDSALYLCASSLGVDSRIYGYTFGSGTRLTVV.

The chain recombines TRBV5-4 with TRBJ2-6; TRBD1 matches at 10 bases. The CDR3 extends over 15 amino acids. Germline CDR1 is SGHNT and CDR2 is YYREEE (reference sequence). V trimming: 9 bases; J trimming: 0 bases; junction bases outside the gene matches: 3. For the CDR3, the DNA is TGTGCCACCCGGACAGGGGGCTCTGGGGCCAACGTCCTGACTTTC. Residues: CATRTGGSGANVLTF.

The chain carries TRBV3-1 (or the pseudogene TRBV3-2) and TRBJ2-5; a possible D gene is TRBD1 (5 bases). V dropped 4 bases and J dropped 1 base, with 10 bases sitting between them. Germline CDR1 is LGHDT and CDR2 is YNNKEL (reference sequence). The CDR3 consists of 14 residues. CDR3 in amino acids: CASSRTGAQETQYF. In DNA form, the CDR3 reads TGTGCCAGCAGCCGCACTGGGGCCCAAGAGACCCAGTACTTC.

The J gene is TRBJ1-1, the V gene TRBV5-1; 9 positions agree with TRBD1. This CDR3 region has 15 residues. In germline, CDR1 is SGHRS, CDR2 YFSETQ. V dropped 3 bases and J dropped 2; count of bases not matched to a gene: 5. This chain's CDR3 is CASSSQGAGNTEAFF. CDR3 coding DNA: TGCGCCAGCAGCTCACAGGGGGCAGGAAACACTGAAGCTTTCTTT.

This sequence joins TRBV2 and TRBJ1-2, with 12 bases lining up with TRBD1. Germline values: CDR1 SNHLY, CDR2 FYNNEI. Trimming removed 6 bases from V and 0 bases from J; junction bases left unmatched: 5. The CDR3 length is 16 residues. The CDR3 nucleotides are TGTGCCAGCAGCCGGGACAGGGGGCCTACTAACTATGGCTACACCTTC. Its protein is CASSRDRGPTNYGYTF.

J is TRBJ2-7 and V is TRBV6-1, with a weak D call TRBD1 (5 bases). V was trimmed by 1 base and J by 2 bases, leaving 12 bases between them. The CDR3 contains 15 residues. CDR1 is MNHNS and CDR2 is SASEGT in the germline V gene. CDR3 amino acids: CASSEDSAGPYEQYF. CDR3 in DNA: TGTGCCAGCAGTGAAGATTCGGCAGGGCCCTACGAGCAGTACTTC.

The chain employs TRBV12-3 or TRBV12-4 and TRBJ2-7, with a tentative D call TRBD1 (6 bases). V was pared by 3 bases and J by 6 bases, with 12 bases between. The CDR3 totals 13 residues. The CDR3 nucleotides are TGTGCCAGCAGTTTTGGCAGGGGCAGCGAGCAGTACTTC. It codes for CASSFGRGSEQYF.

This rearrangement joins TRBV5-1 to TRBJ2-3, with 15 bases lining up with TRBD2. V dropped 4 bases and J dropped 2; count of bases not matched to a gene: 5. Germline lookup yields CDR1 SGHRS and CDR2 YFSETQ. This CDR3 is 17 amino acids long. CDR3 coding DNA: TGCGCCAGCAGCGGTGGACTAGCGGGAGGGGCCACAGATACGCAGTATTTT. This gives the protein CASSGGLAGGATDTQYF.

The chain links TRBV6-1 to TRBJ1-1, with unresolved D. The CDR3 has 16 amino acids. Germline values: CDR1 MNHNS, CDR2 SASEGT. Trimming shortened V by 4 bases and J by 4 bases, and 19 bases separated the two germline ends. The CDR3 DNA follows: TGTGCCAGCAGTGCCGATTTTAAGGGATCCGCCACTGAAGCTTTCTTT. It translates to CASSADFKGSATEAFF.

In this sample, this clone turned up a few times. This chain joins TRBV4-1 and TRBJ1-1, with D maybe TRBD1 (5 bases). The germline V and J ends were trimmed by 0 bases and 6 bases, with 11 bases remaining between them. Germline CDR1 and CDR2: MGHRA and YSYEKL. The CDR3 covers 14 residues. CDR3 protein: CASSQEAAGPEAFF. The CDR3 coding sequence is TGCGCCAGCAGCCAAGAGGCGGCGGGGCCTGAAGCTTTCTTT.

The genes are TRBV24-1 and TRBJ2-4; D remains unclear. The CDR3 has 18 amino acids. Deletions cut 2 bases from V and 0 bases from J, with 16 bases between. Germline CDR1 reads KGHDR; CDR2 reads SFDVKD. The CDR3 reads CATSDSQCGDLAKNIQYF. The CDR3 coding sequence is TGTGCCACCAGTGATTCCCAGTGTGGAGACTTAGCCAAAAACATTCAGTACTTC.

V is TRBV14 and J is TRBJ1-4, with a tentative D call TRBD1 (5 bases). The CDR3 totals 15 residues. Per germline, CDR1 SGHDN and CDR2 FVKESK. Trimming left V 0 bases short and J 6 bases short, with 11 bases between. The CDR3 DNA reads TGTGCCAGCAGCCAAGAGACAGCGAGTGATGAAAAACTGTTTTTT. Translating gives CASSQETASDEKLFF.

This sequence joins TRBV7-3 and TRBJ2-3; D not resolved. Germline CDR1 SGHTA, CDR2 FQGTGA. Deletions cut 0 bases from V and 4 bases from J, with 5 bases between. The length of the CDR3 is 13 residues. In DNA, the CDR3 is TGTGCCAGCAGCTTAACGGGTCCAGATACGCAGTATTTT. It yields the protein CASSLTGPDTQYF.

J is TRBJ2-7 and V is TRBV5-6, with 10 bases aligning to TRBD1. This CDR3 is built from 15 residues. The trim removed 0 bases at V and 5 bases at J, leaving 5 bases unmatched. Per the germline V gene, CDR1 is SGHDT and CDR2 is YYEEEE. CDR3 sequence (DNA): TGTGCCAGCAGCTTGGTTGGGACAGGGGTTCACGAGCAGTACTTC. Translation: CASSLVGTGVHEQYF.

V is TRBV24-1 and J is TRBJ2-7, with TRBD1 matching over 9 bases. Germline loops: CDR1 KGHDR, CDR2 SFDVKD. CDR3 length equals 14 residues. Unmatched junction bases numbered 4, after V lost 4 bases and J lost 4 bases. CDR3 region: CATSDPGQGYEQYF. CDR3 sequence (DNA): TGTGCCACCAGTGACCCGGGACAGGGATACGAGCAGTACTTC.